The sample holds one count of the clone carrying this T cell receptor (beta chain). The ends were cut back, 1 base at V and 7 bases at J, with 13 bases in the middle. Germline CDR1 reads MNHNS; CDR2 reads SASEGT. The CDR3 has 14 residues. The sample belongs to a study of blood T cell repertoires in COVID-19. On the study more broadly: Samples representing acute and convalescent COVID-19 were sourced from the United States, Italy and Spain. T cells, B-cell-depleted T cells, or PBMCs provided the cDNA or gDNA that served as material.

In the original workflow: Amplification from reference gene primers served as the basis for estimated nucleated cell counts. Sequencing was performed with immunoSEQ multiplex PCR; in TCRdb, only in-frame clones are kept and a portion is missing. The V and J calls and the clone size are those of that table, but D and trimming were determined from the DNA. The sample yields roughly 480,000 clones, roughly nine tenths seen once. Seattle cases were enrolled at active infection and followed longitudinally. The chain is built from TRBV6-1 and TRBJ1-1; tentative D call: TRBD1 (6 bases). Sequenced sample: peripheral blood. This clonotype was sampled from a man aged 18 to 30 with COVID-19, enrolled during active disease. The CDR3 sequence: CASSEVRGASEAFF. CDR3 DNA: TGTGCCAGCAGTGAAGTTCGGGGGGCGAGTGAAGCTTTCTTT.